A selection of T cell receptor beta chains follows, all from one sample in a study of blood T cell repertoires in COVID-19. The method was immunoSEQ multiplex PCR; TCRdb's version includes in-frame clones alone and lacks a portion of them. The sample shows about 66,000 clones, about 90% of them seen only once. The sample consisted of peripheral blood. The receptors here all came from a human donor in a cohort sampled during active COVID-19. Both conserved end residues are part of each CDR3. A D gene is named only where the DNA matches it firmly. Rows give clone size only sometimes, using once, few, many, or a class for an expanded clone.

abundance: NA
j_gene: TRBJ2-1
v_gene: TRBV10-2
d_gene: TRBD2
CDR3aa: CASWDQRGGLDEQFF
CDR3nt: TGCGCCAGCTGGGACCAGCGGGGGGGCCTCGATGAGCAGTTCTTC

abundance: NA
j_gene: TRBJ1-3
v_gene: TRBV6-2/TRBV6-3
d_gene: TRBD1
CDR3aa: CASSLDRVANTIYF
CDR3nt: TGTGCCAGCAGTTTGGACAGGGTCGCGAACACCATATATTTT

abundance: NA
j_gene: TRBJ2-1
v_gene: TRBV7-3
d_gene: TRBD2
CDR3aa: CASSWTGLAGADEQFF
CDR3nt: TGTGCCAGCAGCTGGACGGGACTAGCGGGCGCGGATGAGCAGTTCTTC

abundance: NA
j_gene: TRBJ2-7
v_gene: TRBV27
d_gene: TRBD1
CDR3aa: CASSSLYRTGSHEQYF
CDR3nt: TGTGCCAGCAGTTCACTCTATCGGACAGGGAGCCACGAGCAGTACTTC

abundance: NA
j_gene: TRBJ1-4
v_gene: TRBV6-5
d_gene: TRBD1
CDR3aa: CASSYGASGQNEKLFF
CDR3nt: TGTGCCAGCAGTTACGGAGCGTCGGGACAGAATGAAAAACTGTTTTTT

abundance: NA
j_gene: TRBJ2-7
v_gene: TRBV9
d_gene: TRBD2
CDR3aa: CASSVGSGLANEQYF
CDR3nt: TGTGCCAGCAGCGTAGGGTCCGGACTAGCCAACGAGCAGTACTTC

abundance: NA
j_gene: TRBJ2-6
v_gene: TRBV28
d_gene: TRBD1
CDR3aa: CASSPTGAGANVLTF
CDR3nt: TGTGCCAGCAGTCCAACAGGGGCTGGGGCCAACGTCCTGACTTTC

abundance: NA
j_gene: TRBJ2-5
v_gene: TRBV29-1
d_gene: TRBD1
CDR3aa: CSVEKTGLETQYF
CDR3nt: TGCAGCGTTGAAAAGACAGGGCTGGAGACCCAGTACTTC

abundance: few
j_gene: TRBJ2-2
v_gene: TRBV25-1
d_gene: TRBD2
CDR3aa: CASTPQRGGFTGELFF
CDR3nt: TGTGCCAGCACCCCTCAGCGGGGGGGCTTCACCGGGGAGCTGTTTTTT

abundance: NA
j_gene: TRBJ2-1
v_gene: TRBV6-4
d_gene: TRBD1
CDR3aa: CASSDGTGGNEQFF
CDR3nt: TGTGCCAGCAGTGACGGGACAGGGGGCAATGAGCAGTTCTTC

abundance: NA
j_gene: TRBJ2-2
v_gene: TRBV7-2
d_gene: NA
CDR3aa: CASSLVGGANTGELFF
CDR3nt: TGTGCCAGCAGCTTAGTCGGGGGTGCGAACACCGGGGAGCTGTTTTTT

abundance: NA
j_gene: TRBJ1-2
v_gene: TRBV30
d_gene: NA
CDR3aa: CAWSSSGDGYTF
CDR3nt: TGTGCCTGGAGCTCTTCGGGGGATGGCTACACCTTC

abundance: NA
j_gene: TRBJ1-1
v_gene: TRBV2
d_gene: NA
CDR3aa: CASSEREGIMNTEAFF
CDR3nt: TGTGCCAGCAGTGAAAGAGAGGGAATTATGAACACTGAAGCTTTCTTT

abundance: NA
j_gene: TRBJ1-2
v_gene: TRBV27
d_gene: TRBD1
CDR3aa: CASSKQGRLNYGYTF
CDR3nt: TGTGCCAGCAGTAAACAGGGGCGACTTAACTATGGCTACACCTTC

abundance: NA
j_gene: TRBJ2-3
v_gene: TRBV11-3
d_gene: NA
CDR3aa: CASSSRLDLDTDTQYF
CDR3nt: TGTGCCAGCAGCTCCCGACTAGACCTAGACACAGATACGCAGTATTTT

abundance: NA
j_gene: TRBJ2-7
v_gene: TRBV7-9
d_gene: TRBD2
CDR3aa: CASSFSLAGGEQYF
CDR3nt: TGTGCCAGCAGCTTCTCCCTAGCGGGAGGCGAGCAGTACTTC

abundance: NA
j_gene: TRBJ2-4
v_gene: TRBV7-2
d_gene: NA
CDR3aa: CASTPGLFKNIQYF
CDR3nt: TGTGCCAGCACCCCCGGGTTATTCAAAAACATTCAGTACTTC

abundance: NA
j_gene: TRBJ1-1
v_gene: TRBV5-1
d_gene: NA
CDR3aa: CASSPSGNTEAFF
CDR3nt: TGCGCCAGCAGCCCTTCAGGGAACACTGAAGCTTTCTTT

abundance: NA
j_gene: TRBJ2-3
v_gene: TRBV5-5
d_gene: NA
CDR3aa: CASSSRLRDTDTQYF
CDR3nt: TGTGCCAGCAGCTCCCGCCTCAGGGACACAGATACGCAGTATTTT

abundance: NA
j_gene: TRBJ2-3
v_gene: TRBV18
d_gene: TRBD2
CDR3aa: CASSARLAGGTDTQYF
CDR3nt: TGTGCCAGCTCAGCTAGACTAGCGGGGGGCACAGATACGCAGTATTTT

abundance: NA
j_gene: TRBJ2-1
v_gene: TRBV11-3
d_gene: TRBD1
CDR3aa: CASSSRDSLYNEQFF
CDR3nt: TGTGCCAGCAGCTCCCGGGACAGCCTATACAATGAGCAGTTCTTC

abundance: NA
j_gene: TRBJ2-3
v_gene: TRBV7-9
d_gene: TRBD2
CDR3aa: CASSLLSSGGTDTQYF
CDR3nt: TGTGCCAGCAGCTTATTGTCTAGCGGGGGCACAGATACGCAGTATTTT

abundance: NA
j_gene: TRBJ2-1
v_gene: TRBV11-2
d_gene: TRBD2
CDR3aa: CASSYSGTSDPFF
CDR3nt: TGTGCCAGCAGCTACTCCGGGACTAGCGACCCGTTCTTC

abundance: NA
j_gene: TRBJ2-7
v_gene: TRBV6-5
d_gene: NA
CDR3aa: CASSLQAAYEQYF
CDR3nt: TGTGCCAGCAGCCTACAGGCCGCCTACGAGCAGTACTTC

abundance: NA
j_gene: TRBJ1-1
v_gene: TRBV27
d_gene: NA
CDR3aa: CASRSRGMNTEAFF
CDR3nt: TGTGCCAGCAGGTCAAGGGGAATGAACACTGAAGCTTTCTTT

abundance: NA
j_gene: TRBJ1-2
v_gene: TRBV28
d_gene: NA
CDR3aa: CASYSGGLYGYTF
CDR3nt: TGTGCCAGTTACTCGGGGGGCCTGTATGGCTACACCTTC

abundance: NA
j_gene: TRBJ2-6
v_gene: TRBV11-3
d_gene: TRBD1
CDR3aa: CASSASGGSGANVLTF
CDR3nt: TGTGCCAGCTCCGCTTCAGGGGGCTCTGGGGCCAACGTCCTGACTTTC

abundance: NA
j_gene: TRBJ1-2
v_gene: TRBV4-3
d_gene: NA
CDR3aa: CASSQGKGETAWNYGYTF
CDR3nt: TGCGCCAGCAGCCAAGGGAAGGGAGAAACAGCATGGAACTATGGCTACACCTTC

abundance: NA
j_gene: TRBJ1-6
v_gene: TRBV19
d_gene: NA
CDR3aa: CATTSGTLNSPLHF
CDR3nt: TGTGCCACAACTTCAGGGACTCTCAATTCACCCCTCCACTTT

abundance: NA
j_gene: TRBJ2-2
v_gene: TRBV28
d_gene: NA
CDR3aa: CASRPPGTPNTGELFF
CDR3nt: TGTGCCAGCAGACCCCCTGGGACACCGAACACCGGGGAGCTGTTTTTT

abundance: NA
j_gene: TRBJ1-5
v_gene: TRBV28
d_gene: NA
CDR3aa: CASTYGGQPQHF
CDR3nt: TGTGCCAGCACCTATGGGGGGCAGCCCCAGCATTTT

abundance: NA
j_gene: TRBJ1-1
v_gene: TRBV5-1
d_gene: NA
CDR3aa: CASSHGQYNTEAFF
CDR3nt: TGCGCCAGCAGCCACGGACAGTATAACACTGAAGCTTTCTTT

abundance: few
j_gene: TRBJ2-7
v_gene: TRBV4-3
d_gene: NA
CDR3aa: CASSRTLGGETAYEQYF
CDR3nt: TGCGCCAGCAGCCGGACTTTAGGTGGGGAGACCGCCTACGAGCAGTACTTC

abundance: NA
j_gene: TRBJ2-1
v_gene: TRBV6-2/TRBV6-3
d_gene: NA
CDR3aa: CASSWSGRNEQFF
CDR3nt: TGTGCCAGCAGTTGGTCAGGGAGGAATGAGCAGTTCTTC

abundance: NA
j_gene: TRBJ2-6
v_gene: TRBV5-8
d_gene: NA
CDR3aa: CASSFTGSGANVLTF
CDR3nt: TGTGCCAGCAGCTTTACAGGGTCTGGGGCCAACGTCCTGACTTTC

abundance: NA
j_gene: TRBJ1-1
v_gene: TRBV6-1
d_gene: NA
CDR3aa: CASSEGGLNTEAFF
CDR3nt: TGTGCCAGCAGTGAAGGAGGGTTAAACACTGAAGCTTTCTTT

abundance: NA
j_gene: TRBJ1-6
v_gene: TRBV5-1
d_gene: NA
CDR3aa: CASTPTGSYNSPLHF
CDR3nt: TGCGCCAGCACCCCGACGGGGTCCTATAATTCACCCCTCCACTTT

abundance: NA
j_gene: TRBJ1-4
v_gene: TRBV19
d_gene: NA
CDR3aa: CASSIRPGSIVEKLFF
CDR3nt: TGTGCCAGTAGTATCCGGCCAGGGTCAATAGTTGAAAAACTGTTTTTT

abundance: NA
j_gene: TRBJ2-5
v_gene: TRBV5-1
d_gene: TRBD1
CDR3aa: CASSSRIIGTVGQETQYF
CDR3nt: TGCGCCAGCAGCTCTAGGATTATTGGGACAGTGGGCCAAGAGACCCAGTACTTC

abundance: NA
j_gene: TRBJ1-1
v_gene: TRBV5-6
d_gene: TRBD1
CDR3aa: CASSYTDRGSSEAFF
CDR3nt: TGTGCCAGCAGCTACACCGACAGGGGCTCTTCTGAAGCTTTCTTT

abundance: NA
j_gene: TRBJ2-1
v_gene: TRBV2
d_gene: TRBD2
CDR3aa: CASTPLAGDTYNEQFF
CDR3nt: TGTGCCAGCACCCCCTTAGCGGGAGATACCTACAATGAGCAGTTCTTC

abundance: NA
j_gene: TRBJ1-6
v_gene: TRBV27
d_gene: TRBD1
CDR3aa: CASSFRTGAINSPLHF
CDR3nt: TGTGCCAGCAGTTTTCGGACAGGGGCTATTAATTCACCCCTCCACTTT

abundance: few
j_gene: TRBJ2-1
v_gene: TRBV5-1
d_gene: TRBD1
CDR3aa: CASSITGEYYNEQFF
CDR3nt: TGCGCCAGCAGCATAACAGGGGAGTACTACAATGAGCAGTTCTTC

abundance: NA
j_gene: TRBJ1-5
v_gene: TRBV7-2
d_gene: TRBD1
CDR3aa: CASSHRGSNQPQHF
CDR3nt: TGTGCCAGCAGCCACAGGGGTAGCAATCAGCCCCAGCATTTT

abundance: NA
j_gene: TRBJ2-7
v_gene: TRBV14
d_gene: NA
CDR3aa: CASSQQGPYEQYF
CDR3nt: TGTGCCAGCAGCCAACAGGGTCCCTACGAGCAGTACTTC

abundance: NA
j_gene: TRBJ2-2
v_gene: TRBV7-2
d_gene: TRBD1
CDR3aa: CASSLQGTGWNTGELFF
CDR3nt: TGTGCCAGCAGCCTACAGGGGACAGGGTGGAACACCGGGGAGCTGTTTTTT

abundance: NA
j_gene: TRBJ1-5
v_gene: TRBV27
d_gene: TRBD1
CDR3aa: CASRQRGGTQPQHF
CDR3nt: TGTGCCAGCAGACAGAGAGGGGGCACCCAGCCCCAGCATTTT

abundance: once
j_gene: TRBJ1-2
v_gene: TRBV7-8
d_gene: TRBD1
CDR3aa: CASSLRQGYGYTF
CDR3nt: TGTGCCAGCAGCTTAAGACAGGGCTATGGCTACACCTTC